These 32 T cell receptor beta chains came from one sample sequenced in a study of blood T cell repertoires in COVID-19 (TCRdb year 2020). The library was obtained by the immunoSEQ multiplex PCR assay. Imported from immuneACCESS, the table was reduced by TCRdb to in-frame sequences with V and J called. These copies leave out some clones; in studies compared against another copy, an unresolved V gene accounts for under half, and the cause of the remainder is not known. The sample table shows more than 85,000 clones, and roughly 91% are seen once. The ten largest clones take up approximately 3.4% of the sample. The sample comprised peripheral blood. The receptors were gathered from a woman aged 45 to 65 with acute or convalescent COVID-19.

This chain joins TRBV19 and TRBJ1-2, with 7 nucleotides matching TRBD1. This CDR3 is built from 14 residues. V was pared by 9 bases and J by 5 bases, with 12 bases of the junction left unmatched. Germline V gene lookup returns CDR1 LNHDA and CDR2 SQIVND (reference sequence). This CDR3 is CASAALGQIYGYTF. The DNA of the CDR3 is TGTGCCAGCGCTGCCTTGGGACAGATATATGGCTACACCTTC.

V is TRBV3-1 (or the pseudogene TRBV3-2) and J is TRBJ2-7, with 11 bases matching TRBD2. CDR1 and CDR2 (germline): LGHDT, YNNKEL (reference sequence). The CDR3 loop spans 18 amino acids. Trimming removed 4 bases from V and 0 bases from J; junction bases left unmatched: 11. The CDR3 protein is CASSRGTSGWLSSYEQYF. CDR3 bases: TGTGCCAGCAGCCGGGGGACTAGCGGTTGGTTATCCTCCTACGAGCAGTACTTC.

The V gene is TRBV4-1, the J gene TRBJ2-7; D might be TRBD1 (5 bases). The ends were cut back, 0 bases at V and 3 bases at J, with 12 bases in the middle. This CDR3 region has 15 residues. Germline CDR1 MGHRA, CDR2 YSYEKL. The CDR3 protein is CASSQDPQAFYEQYF. The CDR3 DNA sequence: TGCGCCAGCAGCCAAGATCCACAGGCATTCTACGAGCAGTACTTC.

V is TRBV7-2 and J is TRBJ1-2; weak D call: TRBD1 (5 bases). This CDR3 has 15 amino acids. The germline CDR1 and CDR2 sequences are SGHTA and FQGNSA. Trimming left V 5 bases short and J 6 bases short, with 19 bases between. DNA for the CDR3: TGTGCCAGCAGCCATAGCTGGGGCTATCAAAATGGCTACACCTTC. Its protein is CASSHSWGYQNGYTF. The full variable domain, completed using reference TRBV7-2 and TRBJ1-2, is GAGVSQSPSNKVTEKGKDVELRCDPISGHTALYWYRQSLGQGLEFLIYFQGNSAPDKSGLPSDRFSAERTGGSVSTLTIQRTQQEDSAVYLCASSHSWGYQNGYTFGSGTRLTVV.

The chain has TRBV6-5 and TRBJ2-3; 10 bases match TRBD1. The CDR3 runs to 14 residues. Germline CDR1 MNHEY, CDR2 SVGAGI. With V trimmed by 7 bases and J by 6 bases, 7 bases remained unmatched. CDR3 loop: CASTRTGGLDTQYF. As DNA, the CDR3 is TGTGCCAGCACCCGGACAGGGGGGCTGGATACGCAGTATTTT.

The chain employs TRBV6-6 and TRBJ1-4; 9 nucleotides match TRBD1. Germline loops: CDR1 MNHNY, CDR2 SVGAGI (reference sequence). This CDR3 is built from 15 residues. The V gene end was trimmed by 5 bases and the J gene end by 4 bases; junction bases not matched to a gene: 5. The CDR3 bases are TGTGCCAGCAGTACACCGACAGGGGGTAATGAAAAACTGTTTTTT. It translates to CASSTPTGGNEKLFF.

This clone was observed once. The V call is TRBV29-1, the J call TRBJ2-1; D might be TRBD2 (5 bases). CDR3 size: 13 residues. Germline V gene data show CDR1 as SQVTM and CDR2 as ANQGSEA. The V gene lost 4 bases and the J gene lost 5 bases, with 12 bases spanning the gap. The CDR3 here is CSVAGGFDNEQFF. The CDR3 bases are TGCAGCGTTGCGGGCGGGTTTGACAATGAGCAGTTCTTC.

The J gene is TRBJ1-3, the V gene TRBV9, with 9 bases that match TRBD1. J was trimmed by 0 bases and V by 2 bases; bases with no gene match: 3. This CDR3 has 16 amino acids. Per the germline V gene, CDR1 is SGDLS and CDR2 is YYNGEE. As DNA, the CDR3 is TGTGCCAGCAGCGTTGGGGACAGGGACTCTGGAAACACCATATATTTT. Its protein is CASSVGDRDSGNTIYF.

CDR3 nucleotide sequence: TGTGCCAGCAGTGCTAGCGGGAGGGCCTACGAGCAGTACTTC. It encodes CASSASGRAYEQYF. The chain employs TRBV27 and TRBJ2-7; 12 bases are a match to TRBD2. With V trimmed by 5 bases and J by 2 bases, 1 base remained unmatched. The CDR3 extends over 14 amino acids. Looked up from germline, CDR1 is MNHEY and CDR2 is SMNVEV (reference sequence).

DNA of the CDR3: TGTGCCAGCAGCGGTAGGGGCTGGCCTTACAATGAGCAGTTCTTC. Translation: CASSGRGWPYNEQFF. The chain couples TRBV21-1 to TRBJ2-1; the tabulated D call, TRBD1, remains unverified against the DNA. TRBV21-1 is assigned pseudogene status. The CDR3 length is 15 residues.

The chain joins TRBV24-1 to TRBJ2-1; the match to TRBD1 covers 12 bases. From germline, CDR1 is KGHDR and CDR2 SFDVKD. Trimming took 3 bases from V and 8 from J; bases not matched to a gene: 4. The CDR3 extends over 15 amino acids. The CDR3 region is CATSDAGQGADEQFF. As DNA, the CDR3 is TGTGCCACCAGTGATGCGGGACAGGGGGCCGATGAGCAGTTCTTC.

The chain links TRBV9 to TRBJ1-6, with 7 nucleotides matching TRBD1. Germline-derived CDR1 and CDR2 are SGDLS and YYNGEE. This CDR3 contains 14 residues. The ends lost 7 bases at V and 9 bases at J; junction bases unmatched: 10. CDR3 residues: CASRSGTAGSPLHF. Written as DNA, the CDR3 is TGTGCCAGCCGCTCCGGGACAGCCGGTTCACCCCTCCACTTT.

The chain carries TRBV27 and TRBJ2-7; 10 bases are shared with TRBD1. This CDR3 contains 15 residues. Per germline, CDR1 MNHEY and CDR2 SMNVEV (reference sequence). Germline trimming cut 5 bases from V and 7 bases from J; bases unmatched to any gene: 11. The CDR3 loop is CASSDRRQGAGEQYF. Here the CDR3 DNA reads TGTGCCAGCAGTGACCGGAGACAGGGGGCTGGGGAGCAGTACTTC.

This chain connects TRBV7-2 to TRBJ2-7; possible D gene TRBD2, 6 bases. This CDR3 has 15 residues. Looked up from germline, CDR1 is SGHTA and CDR2 is FQGNSA. Trimming pared 1 base from V and 3 bases from J, leaving 13 bases between. This CDR3 is CASSLGGDPLYEQYF. CDR3 DNA sequence: TGTGCCAGCAGCTTAGGGGGGGACCCTCTCTACGAGCAGTACTTC. The variable domain in full, with the rest retrieved from reference TRBV7-2 and TRBJ2-7, is GAGVSQSPSNKVTEKGKDVELRCDPISGHTALYWYRQSLGQGLEFLIYFQGNSAPDKSGLPSDRFSAERTGGSVSTLTIQRTQQEDSAVYLCASSLGGDPLYEQYFGPGTRLTVT.

The gene calls are TRBV25-1 and TRBJ1-1; D is undetermined. Trimming left V 4 bases short and J 4 bases short, with 10 bases between. Germline loops: CDR1 MGHDK, CDR2 SYGVNS. The CDR3 is made up of 13 amino acids. CDR3 coding DNA: TGTGCCAGCAGTGGAGAACTTCCCACTGAAGCTTTCTTT. This sequence encodes CASSGELPTEAFF.

The chain links TRBV7-2 to TRBJ2-7; no clear D. CDR3 length: 12 amino acids. Per germline, CDR1 SGHTA and CDR2 FQGNSA. Deletions cut 7 bases from V and 0 bases from J, with 7 bases between. The CDR3 DNA follows: TGTGCCAGCATGGGCCTCTCCTACGAGCAGTACTTC. As protein: CASMGLSYEQYF.

The CDR3 here is CASGLGLAGDYNEQFF. DNA of the CDR3: TGTGCTAGTGGTTTGGGACTAGCGGGTGACTACAATGAGCAGTTCTTC. The V and J genes are TRBV12-5 and TRBJ2-1; 10 bases line up with TRBD2. Per the germline V gene, CDR1 is LGHNT and CDR2 is FRNRAP. This CDR3 spans 16 amino acids. The ends lost 1 base at V and 3 bases at J; junction bases unmatched: 3.

The chain joins TRBV4-2 to TRBJ2-7; 9 bases are a match to TRBD2. V dropped 1 base and J dropped 1; count of bases not matched to a gene: 2. CDR1 is LGHNA, CDR2 YNFKEQ, per germline. The CDR3 runs 15 residues. This CDR3 reads CASSQGGRESYEQYF. The CDR3 DNA sequence: TGTGCCAGCAGCCAAGGCGGGAGGGAATCCTACGAGCAGTACTTC.

J is TRBJ2-6 and V is TRBV28; D not certain. Trimming took 10 bases from V and 4 from J, leaving 20 bases between them. Germline assignment: CDR1 MDHEN and CDR2 SYDVKM. The length of the CDR3 is 16 residues. The CDR3 sequence is CATETRHPPGANVLTF. The CDR3 nucleotides read TGTGCCACCGAGACACGACATCCCCCCGGGGCCAACGTCCTGACTTTC.

In this sample, this clone turned up once. V and J are TRBV6-6 and TRBJ1-1; possibly TRBD1 for D (5 bases). CDR1 is MNHNY, CDR2 SVGAGI, per germline (reference sequence). The CDR3 length is 15 residues. The V gene lost 2 bases and the J gene lost 4 bases, with 14 bases spanning the gap. In DNA form, the CDR3 reads TGTGCCAGCAGTTACCCTCAGGAGGGGTCCACTGAAGCTTTCTTT. Translation: CASSYPQEGSTEAFF.

The chain uses TRBV19 and TRBJ2-1, with 9 positions matching TRBD1. The CDR3 has 14 amino acids. V lost 1 base and J lost 7; bases outside the gene matches: 2. Germline loops: CDR1 LNHDA, CDR2 SQIVND (reference sequence). CDR3 bases: TGTGCCAGTAGTATAGCGGGACAGGGAAATGAGCAGTTCTTC. Translating gives CASSIAGQGNEQFF. The whole variable domain, remainder taken from reference TRBV19 and TRBJ2-1, is DGGITQSPKYLFRKEGQNVTLSCEQNLNHDAMYWYRQDPGQGLRLIYYSQIVNDFQKGDIAEGYSVSREKKESFPLTVTSAQKNPTAFYLCASSIAGQGNEQFFGPGTRLTVL.

CDR3 sequence: CASSPGRDTDTQYF. Written as DNA, the CDR3 is TGTGCCAGCAGCCCCGGGCGGGACACAGATACGCAGTATTTT. V is TRBV6-6 and J is TRBJ2-3; perhaps TRBD2 as D (6 bases). Germline-derived CDR1 and CDR2 are MNHNY and SVGAGI (reference sequence). The CDR3 has 14 residues. Trimming removed 6 bases from V and 2 bases from J, with 12 bases in between.

The chain uses TRBV3-1 (or the pseudogene TRBV3-2) and TRBJ2-3; TRBD2 matches at 7 bases. The CDR3 extends over 11 amino acids. Germline lookup yields CDR1 LGHDT and CDR2 YNNKEL (reference sequence). Trimming cost V 2 bases and J 14 bases; bases outside gene matches: 4. CDR3 nucleotides: TGTGCCAGCAGCCAAACGGGACTACTGTATTTT. Its protein is CASSQTGLLYF.

This clone was picked up one time. The chain is built from TRBV6-6 and TRBJ1-2; D unclear. The length of the CDR3 is 13 residues. The V gene lost 6 bases and the J gene lost 8 bases, with 16 bases spanning the gap. CDR1 and CDR2 from the germline V gene are MNHNY and SVGAGI (reference sequence). The CDR3: CASSQEGKDGYTF. In DNA, the CDR3 is TGTGCCAGCAGCCAAGAGGGAAAGGACGGCTACACCTTC.

The chain links TRBV11-2 to TRBJ2-1; TRBD2 matches at 9 bases. Germline V gene data show CDR1 as SGHAT and CDR2 as FQNNGV. The CDR3 is 15 amino acids. The junction had 8 bases not matched to a gene; V was cut back by 3 bases and J by 8 bases. Here the CDR3 DNA reads TGTGCCAGCAGCTTGGTGGGCGGGAGGGCCCATGAGCAGTTCTTC. Protein: CASSLVGGRAHEQFF.

V is TRBV9 and J is TRBJ2-3; 9 bases line up with TRBD1. This CDR3 is 15 amino acids long. With 3 bases clipped from V and 3 bases from J, the junction kept 5 bases outside the gene matches. CDR1 is SGDLS, CDR2 YYNGEE, per germline. The DNA of the CDR3 is TGTGCCAGCAGCGGTCACAGGGGGCAGACAGATACGCAGTATTTT. As protein: CASSGHRGQTDTQYF.

This rearrangement joins TRBV5-1 to TRBJ2-1; 10 bases are shared with TRBD1. Per the germline V gene, CDR1 is SGHRS and CDR2 is YFSETQ. The CDR3 spans 16 residues. J was trimmed by 5 bases and V by 4 bases; bases with no gene match: 9. The chain's CDR3 is CASSSGTGVVDNEQFF. Here the CDR3 DNA reads TGCGCCAGCAGCAGCGGGACAGGGGTTGTGGACAATGAGCAGTTCTTC.

The V call is TRBV7-2, the J call TRBJ2-4, with TRBD1 matching over 8 bases. The CDR3 loop spans 17 amino acids. The junction had 9 bases not matched to a gene; V was cut back by 5 bases and J by 0 bases. Germline assignment: CDR1 SGHTA and CDR2 FQGNSA. The CDR3 nucleotides are TGTGCCAGCAGCACCCAGACAGGGGTCGTAGCCAAAAACATTCAGTACTTC. This gives the protein CASSTQTGVVAKNIQYF.

The gene calls are TRBV11-2 and TRBJ2-1; 8 nucleotides line up with TRBD1. This CDR3 is built from 13 residues. Trimming removed 1 base from V and 9 bases from J; junction bases left unmatched: 2. The germline V gene encodes CDR1 SGHAT and CDR2 FQNNGV. The CDR3 DNA follows: TGTGCCAGCAGCTTAGGACAGGGGAGTGAGCAGTTCTTC. Protein: CASSLGQGSEQFF.

The chain joins TRBV2 to TRBJ2-5, with D perhaps matching TRBD2 (5 bases). V was shortened by 3 bases and J by 1 base, with 9 bases between the two germline ends. This CDR3 contains 14 residues. CDR1 is SNHLY and CDR2 is FYNNEI in the germline V gene. The CDR3 spells CASSEGSGQETQYF. For the CDR3, the DNA is TGTGCCAGCAGTGAGGGGAGTGGCCAAGAGACCCAGTACTTC.

The V gene is TRBV2, the J gene TRBJ1-2; 9 bases align to TRBD1. The germline V gene has CDR1 SNHLY and CDR2 FYNNEI. The CDR3 is 15 amino acids. After removal of 6 bases from V and 4 bases from J, the junction contained 9 bases not matched to a gene. The CDR3 sequence: CASRKEQGAGYGYTF. CDR3 sequence (DNA): TGTGCCAGCAGGAAGGAACAGGGGGCTGGCTATGGCTACACCTTC.

This clone was observed a single time. The rearrangement uses TRBV19 and TRBJ1-2, with D possibly TRBD1 on 5 matching bases. Germline assignment: CDR1 LNHDA and CDR2 SQIVND (reference sequence). The V and J ends lost 5 bases and 8 bases respectively, with 12 bases between them. This CDR3 is built from 12 residues. The CDR3 reads CASSVRGYGYTF. The CDR3, as DNA: TGTGCCAGTAGTGTTCGGGGGTACGGCTACACCTTC.